This TCR beta chain was identified in a study of glioma-infiltrating T cells after dendritic cell vaccination. There are 14 residues in the CDR3. V lost 6 bases, J lost 3 bases, and 3 bases stayed unmatched. Germline V lookup: CDR1 MNHNS, CDR2 SASEGT. Time point specified: after dendritic cell vaccination, including at tumor progression/relapse. PBMC were collected before vaccination, two weeks after the third vaccination, and at progression. The immunoSEQ assay amplified TCRB CDR3 from up to 2 ug DNA. Primers: 60 V beta forward and 13 J beta reverse. Using immunoSEQ multiplex PCR, the repertoire was profiled, and TCRdb retains in-frame clones only, with some absent. The sample has over 90,000 clones, 65% to 85% seen once; the top ten hold 5% to 7%.

The receptor was derived from a human donor with glioblastoma. The sample was blood, taken after dendritic cell vaccination. The J gene is TRBJ1-4, the V gene TRBV6-1, with 8 nucleotides matching TRBD1. For the CDR3, the DNA is TGTGCCAGCAGGGACAGGGTCGCTAATGAAAAACTGTTTTTT. Translated, it gives CASRDRVANEKLFF.